This is a list of T cell receptor beta chains from one sample in a study of CD8 T cells in ankylosing spondylitis. One entry per CDR3 protein, called by TCRdb with MiXCR from the 5' RACE reads. Of about 240,000 distinct CDR3 sequences listed, around 10% are singletons. The sample comprised blood, either unsorted or a sorted T cell fraction (not recorded which). The receptors shown here come from a male donor with ankylosing spondylitis or in good health (not recorded which). Each CDR3 is given with its conserved first and last residue. Clone size is shown for a subset of rows, as once, few, many or a class of expanded clone.

>TRBV6-1|many|TRBJ2-3
CASSPGTPSTDTQYF
>TRBV5-1|many|TRBJ2-5
CASSLAVTTQETQYF
>TRBV7-6|NA|TRBJ2-3
CASSKVTEREEYTDTQYF
>TRBV29-1|NA|TRBJ2-3
CSVSGTFRFGADTQYF
>TRBV20-1|many|TRBJ2-7
CSAKVRGSLEQYF
>TRBV12-3/TRBV12-4|many|TRBJ2-3
CASTVLSTDTQYF
>TRBV9|many|TRBJ2-3
CASSAPKTEITDTQYF
>TRBV9|many|TRBJ1-3
CASSAVTGSGNTIYF
>TRBV2|NA|TRBJ2-3
CASRQSGRAGADTQYF
>TRBV12-3/TRBV12-4|many|TRBJ1-2
CASSTRDRDYGYTF
>TRBV5-1|many|TRBJ2-7
CASSLGPGHLYEQYF
>TRBV10-2|many|TRBJ1-1
CASRRELGTEAFF
>TRBV15|NA|TRBJ2-2
CATSRDQGANTGELFF
>TRBV29-1|few|TRBJ2-1
CSVLRLAGGGEQFF
>TRBV7-6|many|TRBJ2-5
CASSLAGGGARETQYF
>TRBV11-2|many|TRBJ1-6
CASSLERNSPLHF
>TRBV7-9|few|TRBJ2-5
CASSSVTGRQETQYF
>TRBV5-1|many|TRBJ2-7
CASSRAGTSGTKIYEQYF
>TRBV27|NA|TRBJ2-7
CASSPLGRGYLLYF
>TRBV2|NA|TRBJ2-1
CASSEGTSGSVDEQFF
>TRBV10-3|many|TRBJ1-2
CAISEGGNYGYTF
>TRBV7-9|many|TRBJ2-5
CASSLTNRRETQYF
>TRBV7-2|many|TRBJ2-2
CASSLGTGENTGELFF
>TRBV9|few|TRBJ2-2
CASSRDRPTGELFF
>TRBV29-1|NA|TRBJ1-2
CSVLQGFDGYTF
>TRBV15|few|TRBJ2-1
CATSRYSGIEGNEQFF
>TRBV7-2|many|TRBJ2-7
CASSLVSGSSYEQYF
>TRBV11-2|NA|TRBJ2-3
CASSYSMGSTDTQYF
>TRBV18|many|TRBJ2-1
CASSPGLDYLGEQFF
>TRBV5-1|few|TRBJ2-3
CASSSGESRFTDTQYF
>TRBV12-3/TRBV12-4|many|TRBJ2-6
CASSLRQVSSGANVLTF
>TRBV29-1|many|TRBJ2-1
CSVDLVSYNEQFF
>TRBV2|NA|TRBJ2-5
CASSVLVRETQYF
>TRBV9|NA|TRBJ2-5
CVSSVANQETQYF
>TRBV29-1|many|TRBJ2-3
CSVEDGLVPDTQYF
>TRBV9|NA|TRBJ2-2
CASSVAGQIGTGELFF
>TRBV7-2|few|TRBJ1-6
CASSSFGTSGSPLHF
>TRBV28|once|TRBJ2-3
CASSLVSSTDTQYF
>TRBV20-1|many|TRBJ2-7
CSARGGGLFGQYF
>TRBV7-9|few|TRBJ1-1
CASSSTDRGGWNTEAFF
>TRBV7-8|NA|TRBJ2-1
CASSFLFGRRSYNEQFF
>TRBV5-6|many|TRBJ2-7
CASSLISDAYEQYF